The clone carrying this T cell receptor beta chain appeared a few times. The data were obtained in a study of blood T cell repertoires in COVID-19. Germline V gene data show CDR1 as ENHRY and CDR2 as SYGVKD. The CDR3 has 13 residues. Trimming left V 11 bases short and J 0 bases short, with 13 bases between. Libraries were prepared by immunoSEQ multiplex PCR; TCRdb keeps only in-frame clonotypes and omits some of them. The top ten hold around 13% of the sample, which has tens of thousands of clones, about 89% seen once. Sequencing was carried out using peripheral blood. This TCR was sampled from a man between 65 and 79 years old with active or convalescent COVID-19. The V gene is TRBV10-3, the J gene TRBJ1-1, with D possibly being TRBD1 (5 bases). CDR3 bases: TGTGCCTCGACGACAGTCATGAACACTGAAGCTTTCTTT. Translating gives CASTTVMNTEAFF.